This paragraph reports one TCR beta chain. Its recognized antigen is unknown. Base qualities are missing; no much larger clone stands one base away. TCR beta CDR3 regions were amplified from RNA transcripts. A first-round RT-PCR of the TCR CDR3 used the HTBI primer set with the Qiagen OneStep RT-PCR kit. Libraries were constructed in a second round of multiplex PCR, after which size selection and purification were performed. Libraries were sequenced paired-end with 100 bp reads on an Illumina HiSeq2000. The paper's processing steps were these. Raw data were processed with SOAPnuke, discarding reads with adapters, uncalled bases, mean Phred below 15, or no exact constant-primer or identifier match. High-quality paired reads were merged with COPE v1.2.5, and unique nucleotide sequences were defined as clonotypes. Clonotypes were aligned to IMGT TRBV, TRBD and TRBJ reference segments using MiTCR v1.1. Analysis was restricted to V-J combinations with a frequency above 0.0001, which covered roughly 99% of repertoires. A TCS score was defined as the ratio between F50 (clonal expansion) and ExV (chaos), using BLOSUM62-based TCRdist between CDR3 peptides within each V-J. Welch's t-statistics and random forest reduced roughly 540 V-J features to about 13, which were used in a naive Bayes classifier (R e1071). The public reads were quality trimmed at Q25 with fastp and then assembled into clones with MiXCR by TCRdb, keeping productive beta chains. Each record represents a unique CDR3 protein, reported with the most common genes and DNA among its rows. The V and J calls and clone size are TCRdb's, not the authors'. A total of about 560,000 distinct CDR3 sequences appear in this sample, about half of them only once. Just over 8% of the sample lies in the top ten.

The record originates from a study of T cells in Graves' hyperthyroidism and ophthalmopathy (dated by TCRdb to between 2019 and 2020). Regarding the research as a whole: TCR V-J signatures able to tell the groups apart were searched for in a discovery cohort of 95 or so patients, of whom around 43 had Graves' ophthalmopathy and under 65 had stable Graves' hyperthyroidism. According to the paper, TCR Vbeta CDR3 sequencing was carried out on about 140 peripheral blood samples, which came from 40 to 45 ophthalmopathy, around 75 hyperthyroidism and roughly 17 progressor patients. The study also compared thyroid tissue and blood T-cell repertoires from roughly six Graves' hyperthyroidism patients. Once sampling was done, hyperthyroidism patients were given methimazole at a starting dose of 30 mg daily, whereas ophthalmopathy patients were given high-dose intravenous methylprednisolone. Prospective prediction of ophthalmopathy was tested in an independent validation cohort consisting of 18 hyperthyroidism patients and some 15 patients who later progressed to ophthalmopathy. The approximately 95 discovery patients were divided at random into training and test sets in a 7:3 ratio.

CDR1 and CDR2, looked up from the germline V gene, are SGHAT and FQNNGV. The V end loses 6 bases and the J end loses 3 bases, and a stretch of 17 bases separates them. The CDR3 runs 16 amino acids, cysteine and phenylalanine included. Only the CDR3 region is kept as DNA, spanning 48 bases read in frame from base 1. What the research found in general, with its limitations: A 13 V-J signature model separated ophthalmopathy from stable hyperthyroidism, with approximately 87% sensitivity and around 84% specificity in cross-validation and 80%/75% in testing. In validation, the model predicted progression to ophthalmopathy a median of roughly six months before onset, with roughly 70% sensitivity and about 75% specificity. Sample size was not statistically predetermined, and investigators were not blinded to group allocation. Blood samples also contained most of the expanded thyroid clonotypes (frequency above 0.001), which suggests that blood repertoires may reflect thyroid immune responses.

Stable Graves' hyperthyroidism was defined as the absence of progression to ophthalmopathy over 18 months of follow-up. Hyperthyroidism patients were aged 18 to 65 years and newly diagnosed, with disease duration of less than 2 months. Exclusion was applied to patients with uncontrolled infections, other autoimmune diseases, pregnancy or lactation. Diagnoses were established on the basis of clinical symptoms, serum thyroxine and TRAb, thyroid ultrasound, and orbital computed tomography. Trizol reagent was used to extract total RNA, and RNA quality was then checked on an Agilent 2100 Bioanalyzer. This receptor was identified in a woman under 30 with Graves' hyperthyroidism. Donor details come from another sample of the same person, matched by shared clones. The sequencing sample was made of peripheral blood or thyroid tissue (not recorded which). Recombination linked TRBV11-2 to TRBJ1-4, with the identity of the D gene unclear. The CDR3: CASSFEVGRANEKLFF. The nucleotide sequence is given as TGTGCCAGCAGTTTCGAGGTCGGGAGAGCTAATGAAAAACTGTTTTTT.